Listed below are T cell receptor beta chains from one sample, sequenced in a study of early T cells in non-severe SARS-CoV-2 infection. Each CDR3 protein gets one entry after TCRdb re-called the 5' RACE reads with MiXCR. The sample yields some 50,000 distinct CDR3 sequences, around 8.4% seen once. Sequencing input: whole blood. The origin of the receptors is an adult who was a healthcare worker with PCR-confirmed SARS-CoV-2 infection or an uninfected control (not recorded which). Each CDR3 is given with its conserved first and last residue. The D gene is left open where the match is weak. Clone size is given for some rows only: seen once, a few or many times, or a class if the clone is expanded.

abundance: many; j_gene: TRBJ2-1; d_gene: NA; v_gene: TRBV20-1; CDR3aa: CSASGIGTEQFF; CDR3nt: TGCAGTGCTAGCGGGATTGGTACTGAGCAGTTCTTC
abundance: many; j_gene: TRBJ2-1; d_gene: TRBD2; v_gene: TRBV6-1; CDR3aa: CASSFSGGTSGSNEQFF; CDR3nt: TGTGCCAGCAGCTTCTCAGGGGGGACTAGCGGGAGTAATGAGCAGTTCTTC
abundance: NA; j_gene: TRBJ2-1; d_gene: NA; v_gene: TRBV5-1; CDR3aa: CASSLPYDEQFF; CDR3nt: TGCGCCAGCAGCTTGCCCTACGATGAGCAGTTCTTC
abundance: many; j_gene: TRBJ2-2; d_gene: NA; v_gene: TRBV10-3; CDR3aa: CAISVTTTAGTGELFF; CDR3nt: TGTGCCATCAGCGTGACGACAACGGCGGGCACCGGGGAGCTGTTTTTT
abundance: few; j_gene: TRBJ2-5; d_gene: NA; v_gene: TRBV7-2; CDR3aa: CASSSAETQYF; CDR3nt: TGTGCCAGCAGCTCAGCAGAGACCCAGTACTTC
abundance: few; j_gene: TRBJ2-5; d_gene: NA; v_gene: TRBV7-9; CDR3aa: CASSLVTETQYF; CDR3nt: TGTGCCAGCAGCTTAGTCACCGAGACCCAGTACTTC
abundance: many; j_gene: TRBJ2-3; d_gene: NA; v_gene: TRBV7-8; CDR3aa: CASSLWGADLIDTQYF; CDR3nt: TGTGCCAGCAGCTTATGGGGGGCCGACTTAATAGATACGCAGTATTTT
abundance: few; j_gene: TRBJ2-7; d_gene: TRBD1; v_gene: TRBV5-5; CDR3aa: CASSLGDRDMKQYF; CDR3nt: TGTGCCAGCAGCTTGGGGGACAGGGATATGAAGCAGTACTTC
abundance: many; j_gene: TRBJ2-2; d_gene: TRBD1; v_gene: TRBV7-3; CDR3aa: CASSLPGGRELFF; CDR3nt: TGTGCCAGCAGCCTCCCAGGGGGCAGGGAGCTGTTTTTT
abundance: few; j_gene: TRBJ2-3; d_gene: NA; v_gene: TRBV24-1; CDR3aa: CATSDIEATDTQYF; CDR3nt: TGTGCCACCAGTGATATAGAAGCTACAGATACGCAGTATTTT
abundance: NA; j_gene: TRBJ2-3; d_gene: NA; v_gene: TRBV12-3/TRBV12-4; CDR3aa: CAISLGADTQYF; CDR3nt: TGTGCCATTAGCCTAGGTGCAGATACGCAGTATTTT
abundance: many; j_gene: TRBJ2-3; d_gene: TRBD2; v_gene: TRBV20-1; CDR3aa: CSAPSGVEDTQYF; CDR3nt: TGCAGTGCACCGAGCGGGGTAGAAGATACGCAGTATTTT
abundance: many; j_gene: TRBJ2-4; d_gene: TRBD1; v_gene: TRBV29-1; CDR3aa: CSVAQGAGRNIQYF; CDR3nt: TGCAGCGTAGCACAGGGGGCGGGGAGAAACATTCAGTACTTC
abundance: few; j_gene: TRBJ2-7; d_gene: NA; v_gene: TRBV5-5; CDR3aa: CASSLGGRIEQYF; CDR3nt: TGTGCCAGCAGCTTGGGAGGGAGGATCGAGCAGTACTTC
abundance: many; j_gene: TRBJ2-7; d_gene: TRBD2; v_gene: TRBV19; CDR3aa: CASSILGLAGGYEQYF; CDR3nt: TGTGCCAGTAGTATTCTCGGACTAGCGGGAGGCTACGAGCAGTACTTC
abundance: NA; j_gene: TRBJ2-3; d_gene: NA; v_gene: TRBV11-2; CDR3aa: CASSLGGHRGTDTQYF; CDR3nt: TGTGCCAGCAGCTTAGGAGGTCATAGGGGCACAGATACGCAGTATTTT
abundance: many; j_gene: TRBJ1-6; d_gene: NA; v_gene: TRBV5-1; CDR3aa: CASSLDFNSPLHF; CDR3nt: TGCGCCAGCAGCTTGGATTTTAATTCACCCCTCCACTTT
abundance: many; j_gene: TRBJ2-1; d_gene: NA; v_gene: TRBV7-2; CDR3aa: CASSLGPLNEQFF; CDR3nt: TGTGCCAGCAGCTTAGGACCCTTAAATGAGCAGTTCTTC
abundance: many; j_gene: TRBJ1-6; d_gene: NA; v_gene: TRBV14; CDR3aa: CASSAGRYNSPLHF; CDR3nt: TGTGCCAGCAGCGCGGGACGGTATAATTCACCCCTCCACTTT
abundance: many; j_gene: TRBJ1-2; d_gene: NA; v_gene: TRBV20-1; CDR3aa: CSASAERQGLGYTF; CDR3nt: TGCAGTGCTAGTGCGGAACGTCAGGGGCTAGGCTACACCTTC
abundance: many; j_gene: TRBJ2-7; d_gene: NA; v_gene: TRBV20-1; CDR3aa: CSAKTTAYEQYF; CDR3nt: TGCAGTGCTAAGACTACTGCCTACGAGCAGTACTTC
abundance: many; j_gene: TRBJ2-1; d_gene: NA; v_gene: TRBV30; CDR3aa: CAWKTGSSYNEQFF; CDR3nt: TGTGCCTGGAAAACGGGTAGCTCCTACAATGAGCAGTTCTTC
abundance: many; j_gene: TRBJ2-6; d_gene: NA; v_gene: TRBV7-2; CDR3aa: CASSQKTGGANVLTF; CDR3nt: TGTGCCAGCAGCCAGAAGACCGGGGGGGCCAACGTCCTGACTTTC
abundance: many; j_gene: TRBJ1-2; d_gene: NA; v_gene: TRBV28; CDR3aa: CASSLGGSSNYGYTF; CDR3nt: TGTGCCAGCAGTTTAGGGGGCAGTTCTAACTATGGCTACACCTTC
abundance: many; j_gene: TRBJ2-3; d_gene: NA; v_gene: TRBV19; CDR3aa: CASIGTTDTQYF; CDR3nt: TGTGCCAGTATTGGGACCACAGATACGCAGTATTTT
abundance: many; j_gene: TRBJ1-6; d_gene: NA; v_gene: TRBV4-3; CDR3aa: CASSPDRNNSPLHF; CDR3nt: TGCGCCAGCAGCCCAGATCGCAATAATTCACCCCTCCACTTT
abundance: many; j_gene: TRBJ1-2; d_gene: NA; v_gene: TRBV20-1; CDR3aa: CSARDQVGYGYTF; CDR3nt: TGCAGTGCTAGAGATCAGGTGGGCTATGGCTACACCTTC
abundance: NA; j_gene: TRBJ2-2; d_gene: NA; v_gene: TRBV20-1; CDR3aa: CSASRGPVNTGELFF; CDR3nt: TGCAGTGCCTCCCGAGGTCCGGTGAACACCGGGGAGCTGTTTTTT
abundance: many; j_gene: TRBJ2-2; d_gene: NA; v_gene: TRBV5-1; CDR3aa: CASRAGTAGNTGELFF; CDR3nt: TGCGCCAGCCGGGCGGGTACGGCAGGGAACACCGGGGAGCTGTTTTTT
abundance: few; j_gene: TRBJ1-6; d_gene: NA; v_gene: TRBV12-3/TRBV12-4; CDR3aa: CASSAWAGENSPLHF; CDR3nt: TGTGCCAGCAGTGCCTGGGCAGGGGAGAATTCACCCCTCCACTTT
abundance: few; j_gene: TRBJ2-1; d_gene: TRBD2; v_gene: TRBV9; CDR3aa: CASARAGEYNEQFF; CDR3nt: TGTGCCAGCGCTAGGGCGGGAGAATACAATGAGCAGTTCTTC
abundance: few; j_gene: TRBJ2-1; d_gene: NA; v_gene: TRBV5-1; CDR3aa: CASSLGSVNEQFF; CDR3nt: TGCGCCAGCAGCTTGGGTAGCGTCAATGAGCAGTTCTTC
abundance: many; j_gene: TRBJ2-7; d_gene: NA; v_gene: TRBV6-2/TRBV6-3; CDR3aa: CASSLLIGAEQYF; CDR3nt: TGTGCCAGCAGCCTACTGATAGGGGCCGAGCAGTACTTC
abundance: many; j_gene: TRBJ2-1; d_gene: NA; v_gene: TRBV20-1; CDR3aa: CSARDVGQGRVNEQFF; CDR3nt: TGCAGTGCTAGAGATGTTGGGCAGGGACGGGTCAATGAGCAGTTCTTC
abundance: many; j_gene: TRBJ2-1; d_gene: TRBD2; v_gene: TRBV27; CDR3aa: CASSPRLATAYNEQFF; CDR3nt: TGTGCCAGCAGTCCTCGACTAGCGACGGCCTACAATGAGCAGTTCTTC
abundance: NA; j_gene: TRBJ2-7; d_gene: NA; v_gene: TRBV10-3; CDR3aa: CAISVQGYEQYF; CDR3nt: TGTGCCATCAGTGTCCAGGGCTACGAGCAGTACTTC
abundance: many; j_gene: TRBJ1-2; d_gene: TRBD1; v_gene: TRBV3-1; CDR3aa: CASRQGQDYGYTF; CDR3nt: TGTGCCAGCAGACAAGGACAGGACTATGGCTACACCTTC
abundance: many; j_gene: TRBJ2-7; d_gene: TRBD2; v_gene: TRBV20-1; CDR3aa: CSAIAHSGPIAGEQYF; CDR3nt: TGCAGTGCTATAGCACACTCAGGTCCCATAGCGGGGGAGCAGTACTTC
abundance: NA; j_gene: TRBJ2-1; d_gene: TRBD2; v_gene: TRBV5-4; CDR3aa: CASSSGLAGNNEQFF; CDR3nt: TGTGCCAGCAGCTCTGGACTAGCGGGAAACAATGAGCAGTTCTTC
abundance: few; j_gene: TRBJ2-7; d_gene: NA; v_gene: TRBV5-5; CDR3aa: CASSGAVGHYEQYF; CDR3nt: TGTGCCAGCAGCGGGGCTGTGGGCCACTACGAGCAGTACTTC
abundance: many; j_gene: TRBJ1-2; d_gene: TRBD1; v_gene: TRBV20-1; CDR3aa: CSFGQGRLGYTF; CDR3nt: TGCAGTTTCGGACAGGGGCGCTTGGGCTACACCTTC
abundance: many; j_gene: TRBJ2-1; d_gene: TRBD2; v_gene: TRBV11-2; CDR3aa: CASSSRLGAGVDEQFF; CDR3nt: TGTGCCAGCAGCTCGAGACTCGGAGCGGGAGTGGATGAGCAGTTCTTC
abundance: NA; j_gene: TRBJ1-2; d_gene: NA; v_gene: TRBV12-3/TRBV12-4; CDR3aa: CASSWGNDYGYTF; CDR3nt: TGTGCCAGCAGTTGGGGAAACGACTATGGCTACACCTTC
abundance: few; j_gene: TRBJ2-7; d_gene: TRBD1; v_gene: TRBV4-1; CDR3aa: CASSQGQGSSYEQYF; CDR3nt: TGCGCCAGCAGCCAAGGACAGGGGAGCTCCTACGAGCAGTACTTC
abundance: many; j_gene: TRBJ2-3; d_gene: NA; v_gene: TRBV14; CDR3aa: CASSRDTQSSTDTQYF; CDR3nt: TGTGCCAGCAGTCGAGACACCCAATCTAGCACAGATACGCAGTATTTT
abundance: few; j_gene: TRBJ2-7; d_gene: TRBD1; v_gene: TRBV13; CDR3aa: CASSSAGTGVDEQYF; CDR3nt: TGTGCCAGCAGCAGTGCCGGGACAGGGGTTGACGAGCAGTACTTC
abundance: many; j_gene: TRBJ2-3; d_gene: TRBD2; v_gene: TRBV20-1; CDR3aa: CSARSSGGGPRPDTQYF; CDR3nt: TGCAGTGCTAGGTCTTCTGGCGGGGGGCCCCGACCAGATACGCAGTATTTT
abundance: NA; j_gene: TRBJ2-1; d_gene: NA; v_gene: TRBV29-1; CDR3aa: CSVEELVYNEQFF; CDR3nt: TGCAGCGTTGAAGAACTAGTTTACAATGAGCAGTTCTTC
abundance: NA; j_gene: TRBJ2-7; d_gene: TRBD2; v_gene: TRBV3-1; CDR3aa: CASREWRGAYEQYF; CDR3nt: TGTGCCAGCAGGGAATGGCGGGGGGCCTACGAGCAGTACTTC
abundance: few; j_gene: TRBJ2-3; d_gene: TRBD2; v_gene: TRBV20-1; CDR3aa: CSARDGVLGAGVGIPDTQYF; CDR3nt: TGCAGTGCTAGAGATGGAGTTCTAGGAGCGGGGGTCGGGATCCCAGATACGCAGTATTTT
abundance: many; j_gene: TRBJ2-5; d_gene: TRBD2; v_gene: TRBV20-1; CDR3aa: CSARDLTSGSGETQYF; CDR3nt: TGCAGTGCTAGAGATTTGACGAGCGGGAGCGGGGAGACCCAGTACTTC
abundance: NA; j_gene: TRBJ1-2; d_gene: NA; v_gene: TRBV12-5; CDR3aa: CASGFPLRGIYTF; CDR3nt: TGTGCTAGTGGTTTCCCGCTTCGCGGGATCTACACCTTC
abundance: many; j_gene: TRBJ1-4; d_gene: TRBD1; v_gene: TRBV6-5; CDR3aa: CASSLLQGAGEKLFF; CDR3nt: TGTGCCAGCAGTCTGCTACAGGGGGCGGGTGAAAAACTGTTTTTT
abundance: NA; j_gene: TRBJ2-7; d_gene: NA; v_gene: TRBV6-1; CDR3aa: CASSEAGGAGSYEQYF; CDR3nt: TGTGCCAGCAGTGAAGCGGGGGGAGCGGGTAGCTACGAGCAGTACTTC